Detailed here is one TCR beta chain. The data originate from a study of blood T cell repertoires in COVID-19. On the study more broadly: The study drew acute and convalescent COVID-19 samples from the United States, Italy and Spain. T cells, B-cell-depleted T cells, or PBMCs supplied cDNA or gDNA.

Cohorts were determined from participant-reported clinical history. The study recruited exposed participants who had met a COVID-19 case within 2 weeks before entry. Profiled with immunoSEQ multiplex PCR; TCRdb holds only in-frame clones, not every one. In the table there are about 140,000 clones, roughly 80% of which are singletons. Trimming removed 0 bases from V and 2 bases from J, with 15 bases in between. This CDR3 spans 17 amino acids. Germline V gene sequence: CDR1 LGHNA, CDR2 YNFKEQ. The specimen sequenced was PBMCs or T cells enriched from blood (not recorded which). This receptor was taken from a woman younger than 35 who had been exposed to COVID-19. The rearrangement links TRBV4-2 to TRBJ2-3; tentatively, D is TRBD2 (7 bases). This CDR3 is CASSQDEMGGLTDTQYF. The CDR3 DNA reads as TGTGCCAGCAGCCAAGATGAAATGGGGGGGCTCACAGATACGCAGTATTTT.